Listed below are T cell receptor beta chains from one sample, sequenced in a study of T cell responses to AZD1222 COVID-19 vaccine. The repertoire was sequenced with immunoSEQ multiplex PCR; TCRdb's copy has only in-frame clones and lacks some. The table includes 100,000 to 150,000 clones, approximately 88% detected once. The sample was peripheral blood, taken on day 0 of AZD1222 vaccination. The receptor set was obtained from an adult in good health. Each CDR3 is given without its conserved first and last residue. Expanded clones get a size class; other rows say once, few or many, or leave the size out.

TRBV30	-	TRBJ1-6	AWTLAGSRNSPLH
TRBV19	-	TRBJ2-1	ASSTDPGGSLNSYNEQF
TRBV5-5	-	TRBJ2-6	ASQPGSGANVLT
TRBV30	-	TRBJ1-2	AWHPGVGFYGYT
TRBV7-7	-	TRBJ1-2	ASSQGRGGYGYT
TRBV5-4	-	TRBJ2-3	ASNLVTGGQDTQY
TRBV10-1	once	TRBJ2-2	ASSDGSENTGELF
TRBV30	-	TRBJ2-3	ALIAGKDTQY
TRBV1	once	TRBJ2-2	TSSWKGGNTGELF
TRBV19	once	TRBJ2-7	ASSEYRDPYEQY
TRBV18	-	TRBJ1-5	ASSPISDDRSNQPQH
TRBV21-1	few	TRBJ2-7	ASNTDRAHEQY
TRBV12-3/TRBV12-4	-	TRBJ2-7	ASSSDRDYEQY
TRBV7-2	-	TRBJ2-1	ASSLAPYNEQF
TRBV10-3	-	TRBJ2-3	AISDEGPDTDTQY
TRBV7-8	few	TRBJ1-6	ASSPSGTSNSPLH
TRBV6-5	-	TRBJ1-1	ASTQDRMNTEAF
TRBV11-3	-	TRBJ1-5	ANNPYYQPQH
TRBV6-5	-	TRBJ2-5	ASSYGAHETQY
TRBV7-2	-	TRBJ1-1	ASSSRQGRNTEAF
TRBV5-1	-	TRBJ1-1	ASSLMPGAEYTEAF
TRBV2	once	TRBJ2-7	ASSVEGKREY
TRBV18	-	TRBJ2-2	ASSPHRPGNTGELF
TRBV27	-	TRBJ2-5	ASSGTEETQY
TRBV30	-	TRBJ1-5	AWSSGTGVNQPQH
TRBV5-1	-	TRBJ2-1	ASSFWGGTSYNEQF
TRBV6-1	-	TRBJ1-2	ASSETGQGDNGYT
TRBV30	-	TRBJ1-1	AWSGMNTEAF
TRBV18	-	TRBJ2-3	ASSPAASGITDTQY
TRBV6-5	-	TRBJ1-2	ASSHRGGANYGYT
TRBV19	once	TRBJ1-1	ASSPGHGNTEAF
TRBV5-4	-	TRBJ1-2	ASSEGQGTNYGYT
TRBV6-5	-	TRBJ2-7	ASSWEGYEQY
TRBV19	-	TRBJ1-5	ASSSSGTVNQPQH
TRBV29-1	-	TRBJ2-5	SVVEGEGETQY